Following are 22 T cell receptor beta chains from one sample sequenced in a study of blood T cells in healthy people across ages. The use of a sample-barcoded 5' primer and a J-beta primer mix characterized a second PCR of roughly 6 to 12 cycles. One entry per CDR3 protein, called by TCRdb with MiXCR from the 5' RACE reads. This table has some 850,000 distinct CDR3 sequences, 25% to 30% appearing once. This sample also appeared in a second study, on T cells of mothers and their children.

Sequencing input: blood. These receptors were obtained from a boy under 18 in good health.

The rearrangement uses TRBV30 and TRBJ2-4; a possible D gene is TRBD2 (6 bases). This CDR3 is built from 13 residues. CDR1 is GTSNPN, CDR2 SVGIG, per germline (reference sequence). V was clipped by 0 bases and J by 7 bases, with 10 bases between them. The CDR3 nucleotides are TGTGCCTGGAGTGTGGGGGAGGATAACATTCAGTACTTC. Residues: CAWSVGEDNIQYF.

Of note for this clonotype: The DNA is left out, because the CDR3 cannot be placed on it with certainty; the CDR3 is given as TCRdb lists it. This chain joins TRBV12-3 or TRBV12-4 and TRBJ1-2. The CDR3 is 14 residues long, ends included. The CDR3 loop is CASSSSAGSYGYTF.

This rearrangement joins TRBV5-1 to TRBJ1-4, with D possibly being TRBD1 (5 bases). The CDR3 runs to 16 residues. The ends were cut back, 0 bases at V and 1 base at J, with 10 bases in the middle. Germline assignment: CDR1 SGHRS and CDR2 YFSETQ. CDR3 in amino acids: CASSLGGHETNEKLFF. The CDR3 coding sequence is TGCGCCAGCAGCTTGGGAGGACACGAAACTAATGAAAAACTGTTTTTT.

The chain couples TRBV9 to TRBJ1-6; maybe TRBD1 (6 bases). Germline CDR1 is SGDLS and CDR2 is YYNGEE. V lost 0 bases and J 5 bases, leaving 12 bases between the germline ends. This CDR3 has 16 amino acids. The CDR3 coding sequence is TGTGCCAGCAGCGTAGCGGCAGGGGAGAATAATTCACCCCTCCACTTT. It codes for CASSVAAGENNSPLHF.

This chain uses TRBV30 with TRBJ1-5; TRBD1 matches 8 bases. The CDR3 spans 15 residues. Germline loops: CDR1 GTSNPN, CDR2 SVGIG (reference sequence). V trimming: 4 bases; J trimming: 4 bases; junction bases outside the gene matches: 9. The DNA for the CDR3 is TGTGCCTGGAATAGTGGGCAGGGGGCGAATCAGCCCCAGCATTTT. This encodes CAWNSGQGANQPQHF.

The table lists this clonotype with a few counts. V and J are TRBV14 and TRBJ2-2, with a tentative D call TRBD2 (7 bases). Between the trimmed V and J ends, which lost 3 bases and 7 bases, there was a span of 18 bases. CDR1 and CDR2 from the germline V gene are SGHDN and FVKESK. This CDR3 spans 16 amino acids. The CDR3 bases are TGTGCCAGCAGCCAGGCCCAGGGGAGGGATGGCGGGGAGCTGTTTTTT. Its translation: CASSQAQGRDGGELFF.

The rearrangement uses TRBV4-3 and TRBJ2-7; the match to TRBD1 covers 10 bases. The germline gives CDR1 LGHNA, CDR2 YSLEER. Trimming at V came to 3 bases and at J to 0 bases, leaving 2 bases not matched to a gene. This CDR3 has 15 residues. CDR3 protein: CASSQRDRGSYEQYF. As DNA, the CDR3 is TGCGCCAGCAGCCAGAGGGACAGGGGCTCCTACGAGCAGTACTTC.

The J gene is TRBJ1-6, the V gene TRBV27, with D unclear. CDR3 length equals 14 residues. Germline V CDR1 and CDR2: MNHEY, SMNVEV (reference sequence). The V and J ends lost 2 bases and 5 bases respectively, with 7 bases between them. The CDR3 DNA sequence: TGTGCCAGCAGTTTACGGTTGGATAATTCACCCCTCCACTTT. Translating it yields CASSLRLDNSPLHF.

This clonotype was seen more than once but under ten times. The chain is built from TRBV5-1 and TRBJ1-1, with 12 bases that match TRBD1. The germline V gene encodes CDR1 SGHRS and CDR2 YFSETQ. This CDR3 is 17 amino acids long. Trimming removed 0 bases from V and 5 bases from J; junction bases left unmatched: 8. CDR3 DNA sequence: TGCGCCAGCAGCTTGGCGCGGGGACAGGGGGCGGGAACTGAAGCTTTCTTT. Translated: CASSLARGQGAGTEAFF.

The sample holds a few counts of this clonotype. CDR3 protein: CASSALRNTEAFF. CDR3 DNA: TGTGCCAGCAGCGCTCTAAGGAACACTGAAGCTTTCTTT. The gene calls are TRBV9 and TRBJ1-1; D is ambiguous. The germline V and J ends were trimmed by 3 bases and 1 base, with 7 bases remaining between them. The CDR3 has 13 residues. Germline lookup yields CDR1 SGDLS and CDR2 YYNGEE.

This clonotype was observed a few times. The V gene is TRBV30, the J gene TRBJ2-5; D is uncertain. The J call could be wrong; TRBJ2-7 is a better fit for the DNA end. Germline lookup yields CDR1 GTSNPN and CDR2 SVGIG (reference sequence). The CDR3 runs to 11 residues. Here the CDR3 reads CAWIVGHEQYF. For the CDR3, the DNA is TGTGCCTGGATTGTGGGCCACGAGCAGTACTTC.

This clonotype was seen a handful of times. The rearrangement links TRBV29-1 to TRBJ2-5, with TRBD1 matching 7 bases. J lost 5 bases, V lost 4 bases, and 10 bases had no gene match. There are 14 residues in the CDR3. Germline V CDR1 and CDR2: SQVTM, ANQGSEA. CDR3 loop: CSVGKGARVETQYF. The CDR3 DNA sequence: TGCAGCGTTGGTAAGGGGGCTCGGGTGGAGACCCAGTACTTC.

The V and J genes are TRBV3-1 and TRBJ2-7, with D unresolved. Germline CDR1 reads LGHDT; CDR2 reads YNNKEL (reference sequence). The V and J ends lost 4 bases and 0 bases respectively, with 10 bases between them. This CDR3 spans 14 amino acids. Here the CDR3 reads CASSRTTVSYEQYF. DNA of the CDR3: TGTGCCAGCAGCCGCACGACCGTCTCCTACGAGCAGTACTTC.

This clonotype was counted between two and nine times. The chain uses TRBV7-9 and TRBJ1-4; 7 bases are a match to TRBD1. In germline, CDR1 is SEHNR, CDR2 FQNEAQ (reference sequence). CDR3 length: 15 amino acids. Trimming took 5 bases from V and 8 from J; bases not matched to a gene: 11. Here the CDR3 reads CASSLQQGMKEKLFF. As DNA, the CDR3 is TGTGCCAGCAGCCTACAACAGGGGATGAAGGAAAAACTGTTTTTT.

This clonotype was picked up a small number of times. The rearrangement joins TRBV28 to TRBJ2-7; TRBD1 aligns across 8 bases. This CDR3 is built from 16 residues. Germline V lookup: CDR1 MDHEN, CDR2 SYDVKM. V lost 5 bases, J lost 0 bases, and 9 bases stayed unmatched. The CDR3: CASSPSGGISSYEQYF. CDR3 DNA: TGTGCCAGCAGTCCGTCAGGGGGCATAAGCTCCTACGAGCAGTACTTC.

This clonotype has more than one count but fewer than ten. The gene calls are TRBV9 and TRBJ2-3; D unclear. CDR1 SGDLS and CDR2 YYNGEE come from the germline V gene. V was pared by 0 bases and J by 0 bases, with 8 bases between. This CDR3 comprises 15 residues. For the CDR3, the DNA is TGTGCCAGCAGCGTAGAGGCGATTAGCACAGATACGCAGTATTTT. Residues: CASSVEAISTDTQYF. The full variable domain, with the rest looked up from reference TRBV9 and TRBJ2-3, is DSGVTQTPKHLITATGQRVTLRCSPRSGDLSVYWYQQSLDQGLQFLIQYYNGEERAKGNILERFSAQQFPDLHSELNLSSLELGDSALYFCASSVEAISTDTQYFGPGTRLTVL.

This clonotype appeared a few times. This chain connects TRBV2 to TRBJ2-5; 10 positions match TRBD2. The J call may be mistaken, given a closer DNA end match to TRBJ2-7. The CDR3 contains 14 residues. The germline V gene encodes CDR1 SNHLY and CDR2 FYNNEI. The chain's CDR3 is CASTILAGDYEQYF. CDR3 sequence (DNA): TGTGCCAGCACTATCCTAGCGGGAGACTACGAGCAGTACTTC.

The chain links TRBV12-3 or TRBV12-4 to TRBJ2-1, with 9 bases fitting TRBD2. The CDR3 contains 14 residues. Trimming cost V 6 bases and J 8 bases; bases outside gene matches: 8. Here the CDR3 DNA reads TGTGCCAGCAGCCCGGGCGGGGGGGCGGATGAGCAGTTCTTC. It yields the protein CASSPGGGADEQFF.

This clonotype was detected a few times. The chain combines TRBV27 with TRBJ2-5, with 8 bases aligning to TRBD2. The end of the DNA fits TRBJ2-7 better, so the J call may be wrong. Germline CDR1 is MNHEY and CDR2 is SMNVEV (reference sequence). The CDR3 length is 17 residues. CDR3 sequence reads: CASSPSYLAGVNYEQYF. Written as DNA, the CDR3 is TGTGCCAGCAGTCCGTCTTACCTAGCGGGTGTAAACTACGAGCAGTACTTC.

This chain joins TRBV6-1 and TRBJ2-4; D uncertain. V was shortened by 7 bases and J by 1 base, with 11 bases between the two germline ends. Germline V gene lookup returns CDR1 MNHNS and CDR2 SASEGT. The CDR3 runs to 14 residues. CDR3 protein: CASKVDGAKNIQYF. The CDR3 DNA reads as TGTGCCAGCAAAGTGGACGGTGCCAAAAACATTCAGTACTTC.

The chain joins TRBV29-1 to TRBJ2-5; D call uncertain. Germline values: CDR1 SQVTM, CDR2 ANQGSEA. CDR3 length equals 14 residues. V was clipped by 5 bases and J by 5 bases, with 18 bases between them. CDR3 DNA sequence: TGCAGCGTTATGACCCAAAAACTCGGCGAGACCCAGTACTTC. Translation: CSVMTQKLGETQYF.

CDR3 amino acids: CASSYSKGTGLNEQYF. The CDR3 DNA is TGTGCCAGCAGTTACTCGAAGGGGACAGGGCTTAACGAGCAGTACTTC. This chain links TRBV6-5 with TRBJ2-5; 9 nucleotides match TRBD1. The end of the DNA aligns better with TRBJ2-7, so the J call may be wrong. The CDR3 consists of 16 residues. Per germline, CDR1 MNHEY and CDR2 SVGAGI.